These 13 T cell receptor beta chains came from one sample sequenced in a study of blood T cell repertoires in COVID-19. The assay was immunoSEQ multiplex PCR, and TCRdb's table has in-frame clones only and misses some. The table has roughly 260,000 clones, roughly 86% seen once. Specimen: peripheral blood. The receptors originated from a man in his forties who had recovered from COVID-19.

The CDR3 DNA is TGTGCCAGCCCTCTGCTAGCGGGACAAACCAATGAGCAGTTCTTC. It translates to CASPLLAGQTNEQFF. The V call is TRBV2, the J call TRBJ2-1, with TRBD2 matching 9 bases. CDR3 size: 15 residues. The V gene's germline CDR1 is SNHLY and CDR2 FYNNEI. V shed 8 bases and J 6 bases; nucleotides not matched to a gene: 11.

This clone was detected only once. This chain links TRBV12-3 or TRBV12-4 with TRBJ2-1, with 12 bases fitting TRBD2. The CDR3 is 12 amino acids. V lost 5 bases, J lost 13 bases, and 3 bases stayed unmatched. CDR3 nucleotides: TGTGCCAGCAGTCGGACTAGCGGGGATCAGTTCTTC. Translating gives CASSRTSGDQFF.

This chain joins TRBV7-8 and TRBJ1-2; a possible D gene is TRBD1 (5 bases). Germline CDR1 and CDR2: SGHVS and FQNEAQ. CDR3 size: 19 residues. V dropped 1 base and J dropped 0 bases, with 21 bases sitting between them. The CDR3 region has the DNA TGTGCCAGCAGCTTAGGAAGCGGGGCCCAGTCGGCAACTAACTATGGCTACACCTTC. It encodes CASSLGSGAQSATNYGYTF.

V and J are TRBV2 and TRBJ1-5; tentative D call: TRBD1 (5 bases). This CDR3 is built from 14 residues. The germline gives CDR1 SNHLY, CDR2 FYNNEI. V lost 3 bases and J 5 bases, leaving 11 bases between the germline ends. Here the CDR3 reads CASSDRAEYQPQHF. CDR3 coding DNA: TGTGCCAGCAGTGACAGGGCCGAATATCAGCCCCAGCATTTT.

The J gene is TRBJ2-2, the V gene TRBV11-2, with 8 bases lining up with TRBD1. V gave up 4 bases and J gave up 5 bases; unmatched junction bases: 6. The CDR3 length is 15 residues. Germline CDR1 and CDR2: SGHAT and FQNNGV. The chain's CDR3 is CASSSRTGWTGELFF. DNA for the CDR3: TGTGCCAGCAGCTCCAGGACAGGGTGGACCGGGGAGCTGTTTTTT.

This clone was recorded many times. This chain joins TRBV5-1 and TRBJ1-2, with TRBD1 identical over 9 bases. This CDR3 is built from 15 residues. The germline CDR1 and CDR2 sequences are SGHRS and YFSETQ. Germline trimming cut 0 bases from V and 5 bases from J; bases unmatched to any gene: 5. CDR3 amino acids: CASSLGGTGSYGYTF. For the CDR3, the DNA is TGCGCCAGCAGCTTGGGAGGGACAGGGAGTTATGGCTACACCTTC.

The gene calls are TRBV5-5 and TRBJ2-7; TRBD1 aligns across 8 bases. The germline V gene encodes CDR1 SGHKS and CDR2 YYEKEE (reference sequence). The V segment lost 2 bases and the J segment 4 bases; nucleotides outside the gene matches: 11. CDR3 size: 16 residues. Written as DNA, the CDR3 is TGTGCCAGCAGCTTAGCCTCGGGCAGGGGGCAATACGAGCAGTACTTC. This translates into CASSLASGRGQYEQYF.

The V gene is TRBV10-3, the J gene TRBJ2-7, with D perhaps matching TRBD1 (6 bases). The CDR3 spans 14 residues. Germline loops: CDR1 ENHRY, CDR2 SYGVKD. The V end lost 0 bases, the J end lost 2 bases, and 8 bases lay between the germline ends. The CDR3, as DNA: TGTGCCATCAGTGAGTCAGGGGGAACCTACGAGCAGTACTTC. It encodes CAISESGGTYEQYF.

The rearrangement uses TRBV19 and TRBJ2-7, with 7 bases lining up with TRBD1. This CDR3 is 12 amino acids long. The ends lost 4 bases at V and 3 bases at J; junction bases unmatched: 0. CDR1 and CDR2 (germline): LNHDA, SQIVND (reference sequence). The CDR3 here is CASSTGGYEQYF. CDR3 in DNA: TGTGCCAGTAGTACAGGGGGCTACGAGCAGTACTTC. Variable domain in full (rest from reference TRBV19 and TRBJ2-7): DGGITQSPKYLFRKEGQNVTLSCEQNLNHDAMYWYRQDPGQGLRLIYYSQIVNDFQKGDIAEGYSVSREKKESFPLTVTSAQKNPTAFYLCASSTGGYEQYFGPGTRLTVT.

The chain links TRBV6-1 to TRBJ2-1, with 12 bases identical to TRBD2. J lost 6 bases, V lost 2 bases, and 5 bases had no gene match. Germline V gene lookup returns CDR1 MNHNS and CDR2 SASEGT. CDR3 length: 16 residues. The CDR3 sequence: CASSELLAGGPNEQFF. CDR3 bases: TGTGCCAGCAGTGAACTCCTAGCGGGGGGGCCCAATGAGCAGTTCTTC.

This clone was observed a single time. The rearrangement uses TRBV5-1 and TRBJ1-2, with TRBD1 identical over 7 bases. The length of the CDR3 is 15 residues. Germline V gene data show CDR1 as SGHRS and CDR2 as YFSETQ. After removal of 3 bases from V and 5 bases from J, the junction contained 10 bases not matched to a gene. The DNA for the CDR3 is TGCGCCAGCAGCTGGAATGACAGGGCGCCTTATGGCTACACCTTC. Its translation: CASSWNDRAPYGYTF.

The rearrangement links TRBV10-3 to TRBJ2-7; D possibly corresponds to TRBD2 (6 bases). Trimming pared 6 bases from V and 2 bases from J, leaving 17 bases between. Germline-derived CDR1 and CDR2 are ENHRY and SYGVKD. This CDR3 spans 15 amino acids. This chain's CDR3 is CAIRNPRDSTYEQYF. The CDR3 bases are TGTGCCATCAGAAACCCCCGGGACTCCACCTACGAGCAGTACTTC.

This rearrangement joins TRBV9 to TRBJ1-6; D perhaps matches TRBD1 (5 bases). V lost 0 bases and J 3 bases, leaving 13 bases between the germline ends. This CDR3 comprises 17 residues. From germline, CDR1 is SGDLS and CDR2 YYNGEE. The CDR3, as DNA: TGTGCCAGCAGCGTAGCTACTCGGGGGGGCTATAATTCACCCCTCCACTTT. It yields the protein CASSVATRGGYNSPLHF.